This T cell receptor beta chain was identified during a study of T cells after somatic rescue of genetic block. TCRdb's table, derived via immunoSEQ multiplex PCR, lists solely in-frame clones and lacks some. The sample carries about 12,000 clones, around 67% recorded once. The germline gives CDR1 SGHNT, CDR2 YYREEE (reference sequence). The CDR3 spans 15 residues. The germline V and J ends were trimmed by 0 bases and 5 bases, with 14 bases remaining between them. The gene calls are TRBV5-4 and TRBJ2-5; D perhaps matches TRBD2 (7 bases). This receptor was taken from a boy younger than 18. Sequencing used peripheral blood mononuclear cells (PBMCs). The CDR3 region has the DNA TGTGCCAGCAGCTTGGCCAGGGAGGGGGATGAGACCCAGTACTTC. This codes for CASSLAREGDETQYF.